What follows are 16 T cell receptor beta chains derived from one specimen sequenced in a study of CD8 T cells in ankylosing spondylitis. TCRdb analysed the 5' RACE reads with MiXCR anew, one entry per CDR3 protein. The sample holds roughly 35,000 distinct CDR3 sequences, about 10% seen once. The sample comprised synovial fluid, either unsorted or a sorted T cell fraction (not recorded which). The receptors were gathered from a male donor with ankylosing spondylitis.

The chain uses TRBV28 and TRBJ1-4, with TRBD1 matching 9 bases. In germline, CDR1 is MDHEN, CDR2 SYDVKM. The CDR3 sequence is 16 residues long. J was trimmed by 8 bases and V by 5 bases; bases with no gene match: 12. The chain's CDR3 is CASSPPSGTGKEKLFF. CDR3 coding DNA: TGTGCCAGCAGTCCTCCATCCGGGACAGGGAAGGAAAAACTGTTTTTT.

V and J are TRBV5-1 and TRBJ2-7, with 14 bases fitting TRBD2. CDR3 length: 16 residues. Germline loops: CDR1 SGHRS, CDR2 YFSETQ. With V trimmed by 0 bases and J by 3 bases, 2 bases remained unmatched. The CDR3 region is CASSLAGTSGSYEQYF. CDR3 in DNA: TGCGCCAGCAGCTTGGCAGGGACTAGCGGGAGCTACGAGCAGTACTTC.

This clonotype was picked up many times. The chain is built from TRBV5-1 and TRBJ2-5; D may be TRBD1 or TRBD2 (6 bases each). The CDR3 runs to 16 residues. CDR1 and CDR2 from the germline V gene are SGHRS and YFSETQ. V lost 4 bases, J lost 3 bases, and 19 bases lay in between. CDR3 DNA sequence: TGCGCCAGCAGCCCCGGACGGAGGGGGATCGAAGAGACCCAGTACTTC. Translation gives CASSPGRRGIEETQYF.

The chain employs TRBV28 and TRBJ2-7, with D perhaps being TRBD1 or TRBD2 (5 bases each). The germline CDR1 and CDR2 sequences are MDHEN and SYDVKM. The CDR3 has 11 amino acids. Trimming stripped 5 bases from V and 12 bases from J, with 14 bases between. CDR3: CASSKVQGRYF. The CDR3 DNA is TGTGCCAGCAGTAAAGTCCAGGGACGGTACTTC.

This clonotype came up many times. The chain is built from TRBV29-1 and TRBJ2-7; 8 positions agree with TRBD1. The V gene end was trimmed by 7 bases and the J gene end by 6 bases; junction bases not matched to a gene: 14. The germline CDR1 and CDR2 sequences are SQVTM and ANQGSEA. There are 14 residues in the CDR3. CDR3 protein: CSARPFDRGGEQYF. CDR3 DNA sequence: TGCAGCGCCCGGCCCTTTGACAGGGGAGGCGAGCAGTACTTC.

This clonotype came up many times. V is TRBV6-2 or TRBV6-3 and J is TRBJ2-2; 8 bases are shared with TRBD2. This CDR3 region has 14 residues. The trim removed 0 bases at V and 6 bases at J, leaving 0 bases unmatched. In germline, CDR1 is MNHEY, CDR2 SVGEGT. Here the CDR3 reads CASSYSREAGELFF. In nucleotides, the CDR3 is TGTGCCAGCAGTTACTCGCGGGAGGCCGGGGAGCTGTTTTTT.

This clonotype was seen repeatedly, ten times or more. The chain has TRBV29-1 and TRBJ2-7; 8 bases map to TRBD2. J was trimmed by 1 base and V by 0 bases; bases with no gene match: 5. The germline gives CDR1 SQVTM, CDR2 ANQGSEA. The CDR3 has 15 amino acids. The CDR3 reads CSVEDNSGKSYEQYF. The CDR3 nucleotides are TGCAGCGTTGAAGATAATAGCGGGAAATCCTACGAGCAGTACTTC.

The rearrangement links TRBV5-5 to TRBJ2-7; D possibly corresponds to TRBD2 (5 bases). This CDR3 is 13 amino acids long. Germline-derived CDR1 and CDR2 are SGHKS and YYEKEE (reference sequence). V was cut by 0 bases and J by 3 bases, with 7 bases left in between. The CDR3 sequence is CASSLEDFYEQYF. CDR3 nucleotides: TGTGCCAGCAGCTTGGAGGACTTCTACGAGCAGTACTTC.

This clonotype was seen many times. Written as DNA, the CDR3 is TGTGCCAGCAGTTTAACCACAGGTAGCAATCAGCCCCAGCATTTT. Translated, it gives CASSLTTGSNQPQHF. V is TRBV27 and J is TRBJ1-5; the D gene is possibly TRBD1 (5 bases). Germline values: CDR1 MNHEY, CDR2 SMNVEV (reference sequence). The CDR3 consists of 15 residues. The V end lost 2 bases, the J end lost 0 bases, and 8 bases lay between the germline ends.

This clonotype was seen a few times. J is TRBJ2-1 and V is TRBV7-3; 14 positions match TRBD2. The junction had 3 bases not matched to a gene; V was cut back by 3 bases and J by 5 bases. This CDR3 comprises 16 residues. Germline values: CDR1 SGHTA, CDR2 FQGTGA. CDR3 in amino acids: CASSFQGLAGDNEQFF. The DNA for the CDR3 is TGTGCCAGCAGCTTCCAGGGACTAGCGGGAGACAATGAGCAGTTCTTC.

This clonotype has ten or more counts. The chain combines TRBV10-3 with TRBJ1-1; the D gene is possibly TRBD1 (5 bases). Germline CDR1 is ENHRY and CDR2 is SYGVKD. Deletions cut 3 bases from V and 1 base from J, with 9 bases between. The CDR3 totals 14 residues. The CDR3 nucleotides read TGTGCCATCAGTGAACCAGGGAGGAACACTGAAGCTTTCTTT. This sequence encodes CAISEPGRNTEAFF.

This clonotype appeared a few times. The V call is TRBV13, the J call TRBJ2-2; D unclear. The V end was cut by 0 bases, the J end by 1 base, with 3 bases between. Germline values: CDR1 PRHDT, CDR2 FYEKMQ (reference sequence). The CDR3 is 14 residues long. CDR3 nucleotides: TGTGCCAGCAGCTTAGGGAAGAACACCGGGGAGCTGTTTTTT. This translates into CASSLGKNTGELFF.

There are many counts of this clonotype. The chain is built from TRBV18 and TRBJ1-2; the match to TRBD1 covers 7 bases. The CDR3 runs 14 residues. Germline CDR1 is KGHSH and CDR2 is LQKENI. J was trimmed by 4 bases and V by 3 bases; bases with no gene match: 5. CDR3 sequence: CASSPEDRVYGYTF. The CDR3 DNA is TGTGCCAGCTCACCGGAAGACAGGGTCTATGGCTACACCTTC.

This clonotype was recorded many times. The gene calls are TRBV20-1 and TRBJ1-1, with unresolved D. This CDR3 is built from 13 residues. Germline V gives CDR1 DFQATT, CDR2 SNEGSKA (reference sequence). With 5 bases removed from V and 4 bases from J, the gap between germline ends came to 14 bases. CDR3 sequence: CSAHDGRITEAFF. The CDR3 DNA is TGCAGTGCTCACGACGGGAGGATCACTGAAGCTTTCTTT.

This clonotype was counted many times. The chain joins TRBV27 to TRBJ2-1; 12 bases agree with TRBD2. Trimming at V came to 0 bases and at J to 7 bases, leaving 7 bases not matched to a gene. Looked up from germline, CDR1 is MNHEY and CDR2 is SMNVEV (reference sequence). This CDR3 has 17 residues. CDR3 sequence reads: CASSLSTTSGSPNEQFF. Written as DNA, the CDR3 is TGTGCCAGCAGTTTATCAACGACTAGCGGGAGCCCTAATGAGCAGTTCTTC.

In this sample, this clonotype turned up a few times. The rearrangement joins TRBV7-3 to TRBJ2-5, with D perhaps TRBD1 or TRBD2 (5 bases each). The CDR3 totals 16 residues. Trimming took 4 bases from V and 5 from J, leaving 20 bases between them. Germline CDR1 is SGHTA and CDR2 is FQGTGA. CDR3 residues: CASSSPPGTVGETQYF. As DNA, the CDR3 is TGTGCCAGCAGCTCCCCGCCAGGGACCGTGGGCGAGACCCAGTACTTC.